Listed here are 9 T cell receptor beta chains from one sample, sequenced in a study of T cells in Graves' hyperthyroidism and ophthalmopathy. It was RNA transcripts that yielded the amplified TCR beta CDR3 regions. The study used the HTBI primer set for a first-round RT-PCR of the TCR CDR3. One entry per CDR3 protein, called by TCRdb with MiXCR from the multiplex PCR reads. Of approximately 620,000 distinct CDR3 sequences listed, 11% to 15% are singletons. Material: blood. The origin of the receptors is a woman aged 30 to 39 with Graves' hyperthyroidism that later progressed to Graves' ophthalmopathy.

This clonotype was found many times. V usage is TRBV28 and J usage is TRBJ1-1, with 9 bases lining up with TRBD1. The J segment lost 8 bases and the V segment lost 3 bases, leaving 4 bases of the junction unmatched. The CDR3 runs 13 residues. Germline loops: CDR1 MDHEN, CDR2 SYDVKM. In DNA form, the CDR3 reads TGTGCCAGCAGTTTTGTTGGGACAGGGGAAGCTTTCTTT. Translation: CASSFVGTGEAFF.

In this sample, this clonotype turned up a few times. The rearrangement uses TRBV9 and TRBJ2-7; 10 bases fit TRBD2. Germline lookup yields CDR1 SGDLS and CDR2 YYNGEE. This CDR3 comprises 15 residues. Trimming cost V 7 bases and J 6 bases; bases outside gene matches: 13. DNA for the CDR3: TGTGCCAGCTCCCCTCTTCTAGCGGGAGATGGCGAGCAGTACTTC. Translated, it gives CASSPLLAGDGEQYF. The entire variable domain, with the rest obtained from reference TRBV9 and TRBJ2-7, is as follows: DSGVTQTPKHLITATGQRVTLRCSPRSGDLSVYWYQQSLDQGLQFLIQYYNGEERAKGNILERFSAQQFPDLHSELNLSSLELGDSALYFCASSPLLAGDGEQYFGPGTRLTVT.

There are many counts of this clonotype. The V call is TRBV29-1, the J call TRBJ2-7, with D possibly matching TRBD1 (6 bases). Per germline, CDR1 SQVTM and CDR2 ANQGSEA. Trimming removed 7 bases from V and 1 base from J, with 11 bases in between. This CDR3 comprises 12 residues. In DNA form, the CDR3 reads TGCAGCGCCGGGGACAAGTCCTACGAGCAGTACTTC. Translated: CSAGDKSYEQYF.

The gene calls are TRBV28 and TRBJ1-1; no definite D call. CDR1 is MDHEN, CDR2 SYDVKM, per germline. V gave up 5 bases and J gave up 0 bases, with 16 bases separating them. This CDR3 is built from 16 residues. This chain's CDR3 is CASSPPGRIMNTEAFF. DNA for the CDR3: TGTGCCAGCAGTCCCCCCGGAAGAATTATGAACACTGAAGCTTTCTTT.

This clonotype was counted at least ten times. The rearrangement joins TRBV19 to TRBJ2-1, with a possible D match to TRBD2 (6 bases). Germline V CDR1 and CDR2: LNHDA, SQIVND (reference sequence). The CDR3 contains 17 residues. Trimming removed 8 bases from V and 6 bases from J, with 26 bases in between. The CDR3 DNA is TGTGCCAGTTTCTCCACGCAAACAGCGGGTGTAGGCAATGAGCAGTTCTTC. This sequence encodes CASFSTQTAGVGNEQFF.

The sample holds many counts of this clonotype. The V gene is TRBV20-1, the J gene TRBJ1-2; the D is unclear. The germline gives CDR1 DFQATT, CDR2 SNEGSKA (reference sequence). The V gene lost 3 bases and the J gene lost 4 bases, with 9 bases spanning the gap. The CDR3 extends over 12 amino acids. CDR3 amino acids: CSARGTTYGYTF. The CDR3 DNA is TGCAGTGCTAGGGGCACTACCTATGGCTACACCTTC.

This clonotype has ten or more counts. The rearrangement links TRBV10-3 to TRBJ1-1; 7 positions agree with TRBD1. Germline V gene data show CDR1 as ENHRY and CDR2 as SYGVKD. The V and J ends lost 0 bases and 0 bases, in that order; junction bases with no gene match: 4. CDR3 size: 16 residues. The chain's CDR3 is CAISESAGGMNTEAFF. CDR3 nucleotides: TGTGCCATCAGTGAGTCTGCAGGGGGGATGAACACTGAAGCTTTCTTT.

This clonotype was found many times. The chain employs TRBV6-1 and TRBJ1-1; D remains ambiguous. Germline V gene sequence: CDR1 MNHNS, CDR2 SASEGT. V dropped 5 bases and J dropped 9 bases, with 10 bases sitting between them. CDR3 length: 11 amino acids. CDR3 nucleotide sequence: TGTGCCAGCAGTCGGGCCGGTAAAGCTTTCTTT. It specifies CASSRAGKAFF.

This clonotype was counted ten times or more. V and J are TRBV9 and TRBJ1-2; no clear D. V shed 3 bases and J shed 4 bases, with 16 bases lying between them. CDR1 is SGDLS and CDR2 is YYNGEE in the germline V gene. The CDR3 runs to 15 residues. CDR3 amino acids: CASSAWGSRGYGYTF. The CDR3 DNA reads as TGTGCCAGCAGCGCTTGGGGAAGCCGGGGCTATGGCTACACCTTC.